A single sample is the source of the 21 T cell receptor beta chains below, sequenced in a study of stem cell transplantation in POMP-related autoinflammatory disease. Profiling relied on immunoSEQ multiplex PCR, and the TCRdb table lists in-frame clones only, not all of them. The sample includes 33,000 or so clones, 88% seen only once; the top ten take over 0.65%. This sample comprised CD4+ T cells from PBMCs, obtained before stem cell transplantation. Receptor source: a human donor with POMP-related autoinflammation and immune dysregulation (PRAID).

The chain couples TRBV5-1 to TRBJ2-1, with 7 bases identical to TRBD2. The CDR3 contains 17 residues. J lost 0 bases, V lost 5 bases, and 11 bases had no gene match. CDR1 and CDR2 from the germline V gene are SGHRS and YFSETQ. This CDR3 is CASRIQPSGYSYNEQFF. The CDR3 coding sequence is TGCGCCAGCAGAATCCAACCTAGCGGTTACTCCTACAATGAGCAGTTCTTC.

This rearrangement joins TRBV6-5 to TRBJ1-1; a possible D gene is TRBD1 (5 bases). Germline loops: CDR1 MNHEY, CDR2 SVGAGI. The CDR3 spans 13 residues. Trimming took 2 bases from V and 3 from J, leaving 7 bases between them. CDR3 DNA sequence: TGTGCCAGCAGTTACCCGGGGGACACTGAAGCTTTCTTT. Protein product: CASSYPGDTEAFF.

Written as DNA, the CDR3 is TGTGCCAGCAGATACATCGGTGGGACTAATGAAAAACTGTTTTTT. This sequence encodes CASRYIGGTNEKLFF. The chain joins TRBV5-6 to TRBJ1-4; D call uncertain. CDR3 size: 15 residues. V shed 5 bases and J shed 2 bases, with 13 bases lying between them. Germline CDR1 and CDR2: SGHDT and YYEEEE. The full variable domain, with the rest looked up from reference TRBV5-6 and TRBJ1-4, is DAGVTQSPTHLIKTRGQQVTLRCSPKSGHDTVSWYQQALGQGPQFIFQYYEEEERQRGNFPDRFSGHQFPNYSSELNVNALLLGDSALYLCASRYIGGTNEKLFFGSGTQLSVL.

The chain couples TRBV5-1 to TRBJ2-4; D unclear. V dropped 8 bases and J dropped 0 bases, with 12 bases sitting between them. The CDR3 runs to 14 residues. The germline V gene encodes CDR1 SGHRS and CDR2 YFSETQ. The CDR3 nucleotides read TGCGCCAGTAGCCCCACCTTAGCCAAAAACATTCAGTACTTC. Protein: CASSPTLAKNIQYF. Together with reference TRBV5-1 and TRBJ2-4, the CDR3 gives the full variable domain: KAGVTQTPRYLIKTRGQQVTLSCSPISGHRSVSWYQQTPGQGLQFLFEYFSETQRNKGNFPGRFSGRQFSNSRSEMNVSTLELGDSALYLCASSPTLAKNIQYFGAGTRLSVL.

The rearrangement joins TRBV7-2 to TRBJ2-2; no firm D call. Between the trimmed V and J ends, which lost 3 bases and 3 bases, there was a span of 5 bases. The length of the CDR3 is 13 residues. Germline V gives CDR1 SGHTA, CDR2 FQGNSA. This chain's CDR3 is CASSFPYTGELFF. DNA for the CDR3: TGTGCCAGCAGCTTCCCCTACACCGGGGAGCTGTTTTTT.

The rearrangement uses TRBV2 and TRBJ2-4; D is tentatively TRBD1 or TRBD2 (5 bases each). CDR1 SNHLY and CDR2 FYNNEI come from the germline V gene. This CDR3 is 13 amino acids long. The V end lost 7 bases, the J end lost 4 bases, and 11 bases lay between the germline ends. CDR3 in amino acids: CASIGTLKNIQYF. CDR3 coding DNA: TGTGCCAGCATCGGGACCCTAAAAAACATTCAGTACTTC.

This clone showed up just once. The CDR3 DNA follows: TGTGCCAGCAGTTATTCGGGGACAAGCGGGGCCAACGTCCTGACTTTC. This encodes CASSYSGTSGANVLTF. The chain employs TRBV6-5 and TRBJ2-6; tentatively, D is TRBD1 (6 bases). V was cut by 3 bases and J by 4 bases, with 13 bases left in between. The CDR3 sequence is 16 residues long. In germline, CDR1 is MNHEY, CDR2 SVGAGI.

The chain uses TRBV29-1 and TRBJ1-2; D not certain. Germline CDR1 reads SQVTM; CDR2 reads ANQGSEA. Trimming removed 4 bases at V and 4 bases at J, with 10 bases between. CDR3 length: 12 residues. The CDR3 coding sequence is TGCAGCGTTGGACCGGGTTCCTATGGCTACACCTTC. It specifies CSVGPGSYGYTF.

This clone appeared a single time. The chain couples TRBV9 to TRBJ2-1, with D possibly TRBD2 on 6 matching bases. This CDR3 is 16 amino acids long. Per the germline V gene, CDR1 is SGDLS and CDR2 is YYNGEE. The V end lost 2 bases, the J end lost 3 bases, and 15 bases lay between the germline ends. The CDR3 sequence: CASSVDPSENYNEQFF. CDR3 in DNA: TGTGCCAGCAGCGTCGACCCTAGCGAGAACTACAATGAGCAGTTCTTC.

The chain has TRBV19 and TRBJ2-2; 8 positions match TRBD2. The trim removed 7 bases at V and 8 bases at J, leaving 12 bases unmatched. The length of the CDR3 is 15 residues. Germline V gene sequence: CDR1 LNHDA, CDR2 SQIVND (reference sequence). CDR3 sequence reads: CASTPRTSISGELFF. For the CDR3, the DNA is TGTGCCAGTACCCCTCGGACTAGCATTAGTGGGGAGCTGTTTTTT.

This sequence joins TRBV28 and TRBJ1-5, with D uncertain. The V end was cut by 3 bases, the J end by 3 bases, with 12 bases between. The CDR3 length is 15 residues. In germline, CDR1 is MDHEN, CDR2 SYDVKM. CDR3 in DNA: TGTGCCAGCAGTTTGGAGAGGGCATTCAATCAGCCCCAGCATTTT. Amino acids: CASSLERAFNQPQHF.

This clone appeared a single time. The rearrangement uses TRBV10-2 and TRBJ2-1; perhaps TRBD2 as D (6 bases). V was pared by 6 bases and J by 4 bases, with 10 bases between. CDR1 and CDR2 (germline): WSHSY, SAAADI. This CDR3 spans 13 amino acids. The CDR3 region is CASSWDSYNEQFF. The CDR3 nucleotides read TGCGCCAGCAGCTGGGACTCGTACAATGAGCAGTTCTTC.

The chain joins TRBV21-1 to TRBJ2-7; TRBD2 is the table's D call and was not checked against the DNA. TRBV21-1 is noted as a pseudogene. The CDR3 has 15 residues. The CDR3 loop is CASSKKDSGDYEQYF. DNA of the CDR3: TGTGCCAGCAGCAAAAAGGATAGCGGGGACTACGAGCAGTACTTC.

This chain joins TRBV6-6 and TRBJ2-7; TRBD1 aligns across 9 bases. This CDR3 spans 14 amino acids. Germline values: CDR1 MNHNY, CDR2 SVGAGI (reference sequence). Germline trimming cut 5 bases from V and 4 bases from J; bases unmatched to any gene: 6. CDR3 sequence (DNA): TGTGCCAGCAGTCCTGGGGACAGGGAGTACGAGCAGTACTTC. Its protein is CASSPGDREYEQYF.

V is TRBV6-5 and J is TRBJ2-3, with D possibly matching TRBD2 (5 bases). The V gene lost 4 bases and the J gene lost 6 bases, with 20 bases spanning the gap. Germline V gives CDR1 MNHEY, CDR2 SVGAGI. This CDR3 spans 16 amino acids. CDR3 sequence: CASSSDWESAADTQYF. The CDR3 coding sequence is TGTGCCAGCAGTTCAGATTGGGAGTCCGCGGCGGATACGCAGTATTTT.

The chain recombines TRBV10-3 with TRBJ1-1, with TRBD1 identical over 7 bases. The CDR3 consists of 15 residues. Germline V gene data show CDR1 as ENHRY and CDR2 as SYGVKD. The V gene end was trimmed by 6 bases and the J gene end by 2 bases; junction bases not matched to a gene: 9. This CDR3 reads CAISATGTVNTEAFF. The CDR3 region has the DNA TGTGCCATCAGCGCAACCGGGACAGTCAACACTGAAGCTTTCTTT.

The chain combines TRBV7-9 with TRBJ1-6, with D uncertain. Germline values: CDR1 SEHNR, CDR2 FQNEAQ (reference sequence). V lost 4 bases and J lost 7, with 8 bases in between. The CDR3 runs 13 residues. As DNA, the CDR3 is TGTGCCAGCAGCTCCTCTACGAATTCACCCCTCCACTTT. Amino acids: CASSSSTNSPLHF.

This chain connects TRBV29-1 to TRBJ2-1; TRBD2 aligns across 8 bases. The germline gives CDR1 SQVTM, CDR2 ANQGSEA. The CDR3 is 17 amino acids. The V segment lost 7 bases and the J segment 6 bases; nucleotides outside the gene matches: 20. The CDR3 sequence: CSALPGLVMDYSNEQFF. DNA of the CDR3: TGCAGCGCCTTGCCGGGACTAGTAATGGACTACTCCAATGAGCAGTTCTTC.

For the CDR3, the DNA is TGCGCCAGCAGTGAGCAGCGACTCAGCACAGATACGCAGTATTTT. This sequence encodes CASSEQRLSTDTQYF. The chain joins TRBV10-1 to TRBJ2-3; no reliable D call. Trimming pared 2 bases from V and 0 bases from J, leaving 9 bases between. The CDR3 spans 15 residues. The germline gives CDR1 WNHNN, CDR2 SYGVQD (reference sequence).

The DNA of the CDR3 is TGTGCCAGCAGCCGACAAGCGGGAGGGCCAAGGGTTGAGCAGTTCTTC. As protein: CASSRQAGGPRVEQFF. The chain links TRBV11-2 to TRBJ2-1; the match to TRBD2 covers 10 bases. The germline V gene encodes CDR1 SGHAT and CDR2 FQNNGV. CDR3 size: 16 residues. Trimming took 5 bases from V and 9 from J; bases not matched to a gene: 13.

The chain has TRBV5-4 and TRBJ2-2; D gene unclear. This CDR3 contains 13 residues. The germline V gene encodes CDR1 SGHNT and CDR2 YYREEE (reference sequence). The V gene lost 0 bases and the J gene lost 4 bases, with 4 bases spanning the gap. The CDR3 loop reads CASSLGATGELFF. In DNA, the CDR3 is TGTGCCAGCAGCTTGGGGGCCACCGGGGAGCTGTTTTTT.